This T cell receptor (beta chain) derives from a study of T cell repertoires and HLA-DP antigens. For the study at large: In vitro CD4+ alloreactivity was against HeLa-presented HLA-DP.

Pre-culture CD4+ samples were sequenced deeply, targeting more than 150,000 T cell genomes. Repertoires were generated with immunoSEQ multiplex PCR, while TCRdb's copy carries only in-frame clones and drops some. The data hold approximately 100,000 clones, with around nine tenths observed a single time. The ends were cut back, 6 bases at V and 0 bases at J, with 11 bases in the middle. Germline CDR1 is MNHNS and CDR2 is SASEGT. The CDR3 is 15 amino acids. With respect to this clone: What it recognizes is unknown.

The specimen was CD4+ T cells from PBMCs. J is TRBJ1-4 and V is TRBV6-1; no clear D. The TCR was taken from a man aged 50-59 years in good health and CMV-seronegative. CDR3 nucleotides: TGTGCCAGCAGCGAGAGGAGAGCAACTAATGAAAAACTGTTTTTT. Translation: CASSERRATNEKLFF.